This T cell receptor beta chain appears in the sequencing data of a study of cytomegalovirus exposure and HLA in healthy donors. The PCR had 60 Vbeta and 13 Jbeta primers. The method was immunoSEQ multiplex PCR; TCRdb's version includes in-frame clones alone and lacks a portion of them. The sample yields nearly 200,000 clones, roughly 80% seen once. Germline V gene lookup returns CDR1 SEHNR and CDR2 FQNEAQ (reference sequence). The CDR3 runs 17 residues. V gave up 5 bases and J gave up 4 bases, with 21 bases separating them. This chain connects TRBV7-9 to TRBJ2-1, with D possibly TRBD2 on 6 matching bases. The source of this sequence is a male donor in good health and CMV-seropositive. The sequencing sample was made of PBMCs. Here the CDR3 reads CASSDPGSGFFYNEQFF. CDR3 DNA: TGTGCCAGCAGCGACCCGGGTAGCGGCTTTTTTTACAATGAGCAGTTCTTC.